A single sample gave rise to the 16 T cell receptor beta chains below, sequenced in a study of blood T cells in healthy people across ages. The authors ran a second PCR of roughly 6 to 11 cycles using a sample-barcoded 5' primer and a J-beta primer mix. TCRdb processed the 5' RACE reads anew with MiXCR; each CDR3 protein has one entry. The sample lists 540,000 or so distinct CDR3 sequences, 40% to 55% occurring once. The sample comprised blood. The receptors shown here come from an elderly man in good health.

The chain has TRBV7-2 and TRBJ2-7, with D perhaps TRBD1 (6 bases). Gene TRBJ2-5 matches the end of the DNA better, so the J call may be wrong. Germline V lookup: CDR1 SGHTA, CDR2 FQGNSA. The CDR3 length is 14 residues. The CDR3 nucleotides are TGTGCCAGCAGCTTAGGGGGGCCCCGAAAGACCCAGTACTTC. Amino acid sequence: CASSLGGPRKTQYF.

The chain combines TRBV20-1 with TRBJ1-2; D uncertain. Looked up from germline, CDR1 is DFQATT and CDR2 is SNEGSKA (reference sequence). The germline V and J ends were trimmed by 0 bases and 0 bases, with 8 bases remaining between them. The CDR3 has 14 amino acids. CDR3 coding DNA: TGCAGTGCTAGAGAGTCCCATTCTAACTATGGCTACACCTTC. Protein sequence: CSARESHSNYGYTF.

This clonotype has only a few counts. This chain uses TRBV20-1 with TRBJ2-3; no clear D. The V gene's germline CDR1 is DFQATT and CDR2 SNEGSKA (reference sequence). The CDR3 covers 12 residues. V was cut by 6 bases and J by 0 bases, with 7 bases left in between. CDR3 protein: CSAGTSTDTQYF. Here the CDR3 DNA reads TGCAGTGCCGGCACTAGCACAGATACGCAGTATTTT.

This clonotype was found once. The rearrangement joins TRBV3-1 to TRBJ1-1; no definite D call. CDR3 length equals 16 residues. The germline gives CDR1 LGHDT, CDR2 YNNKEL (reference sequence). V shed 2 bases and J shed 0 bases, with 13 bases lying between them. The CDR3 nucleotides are TGTGCCAGCAGCCAAAGAACCCCGGGGTTGAACACTGAAGCTTTCTTT. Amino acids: CASSQRTPGLNTEAFF.

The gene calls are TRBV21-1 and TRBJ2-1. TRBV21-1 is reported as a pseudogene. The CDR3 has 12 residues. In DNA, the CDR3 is TGTGCCAGCAGAATGTCCTTCAATGAGCAGTTCTTC. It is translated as CASRMSFNEQFF.

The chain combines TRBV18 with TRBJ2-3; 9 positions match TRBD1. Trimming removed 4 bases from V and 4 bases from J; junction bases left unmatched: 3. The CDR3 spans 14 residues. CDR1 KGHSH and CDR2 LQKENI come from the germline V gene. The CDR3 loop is CASSRDRDPDTQYF. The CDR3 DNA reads TGTGCCAGCTCACGGGACAGGGATCCAGATACGCAGTATTTT.

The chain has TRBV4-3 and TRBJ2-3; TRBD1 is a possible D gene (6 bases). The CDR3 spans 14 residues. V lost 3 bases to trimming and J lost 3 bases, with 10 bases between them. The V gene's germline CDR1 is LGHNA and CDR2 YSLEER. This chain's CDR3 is CASSQGHRTDTQYF. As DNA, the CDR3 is TGCGCCAGCAGCCAGGGACATCGGACAGATACGCAGTATTTT.

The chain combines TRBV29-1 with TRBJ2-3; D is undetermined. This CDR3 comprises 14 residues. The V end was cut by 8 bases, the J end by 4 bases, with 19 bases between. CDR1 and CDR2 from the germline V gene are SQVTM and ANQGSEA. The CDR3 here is CSLSFGLGPDTQYF. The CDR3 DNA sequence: TGCAGCCTATCTTTCGGTTTGGGTCCAGATACGCAGTATTTT.

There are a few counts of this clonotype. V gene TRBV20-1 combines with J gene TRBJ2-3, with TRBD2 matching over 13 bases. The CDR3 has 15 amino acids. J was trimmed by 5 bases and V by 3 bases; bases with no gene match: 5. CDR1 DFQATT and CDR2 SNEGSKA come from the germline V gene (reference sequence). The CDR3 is CSARALAGGGDTQYF. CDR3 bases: TGCAGTGCTAGGGCACTAGCGGGAGGGGGAGATACGCAGTATTTT.

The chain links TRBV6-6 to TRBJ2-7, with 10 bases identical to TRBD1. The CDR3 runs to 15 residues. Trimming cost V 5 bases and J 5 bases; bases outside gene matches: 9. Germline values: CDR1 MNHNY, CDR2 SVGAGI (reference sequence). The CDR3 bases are TGTGCCAGCAGTACCTCCGGGACAGGGGCCAACGAGCAGTACTTC. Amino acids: CASSTSGTGANEQYF.

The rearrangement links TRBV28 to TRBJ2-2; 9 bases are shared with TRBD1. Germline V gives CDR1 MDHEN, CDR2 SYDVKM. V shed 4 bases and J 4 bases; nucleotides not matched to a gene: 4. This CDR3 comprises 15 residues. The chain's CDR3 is CASSSRQGGTGELFF. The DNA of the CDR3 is TGTGCCAGCAGTTCCCGACAGGGGGGCACCGGGGAGCTGTTTTTT.

CDR3 in amino acids: CASSYGPGAGNTIYF. CDR3 nucleotide sequence: TGTGCCAGCAGTTACGGTCCCGGAGCGGGAAACACCATATATTTT. The rearrangement uses TRBV6-5 and TRBJ1-3; D gene unclear. The CDR3 sequence is 15 residues long. Per the germline V gene, CDR1 is MNHEY and CDR2 is SVGAGI. The V and J ends lost 2 bases and 4 bases respectively, with 12 bases between them.

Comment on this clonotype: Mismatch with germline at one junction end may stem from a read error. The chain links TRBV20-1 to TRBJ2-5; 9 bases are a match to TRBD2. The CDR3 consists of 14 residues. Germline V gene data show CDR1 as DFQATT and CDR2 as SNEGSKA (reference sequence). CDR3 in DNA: TGCAGTACTAGCCTAGCGGGGACCCAAGAGACCCAGTACTTC. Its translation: CSTSLAGTQETQYF.

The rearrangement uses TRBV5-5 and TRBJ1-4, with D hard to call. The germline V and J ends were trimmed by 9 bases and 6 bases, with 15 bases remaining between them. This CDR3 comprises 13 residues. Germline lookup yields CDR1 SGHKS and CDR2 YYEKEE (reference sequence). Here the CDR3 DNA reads TGTGCCACTGGGTCGGGTATGGATGAAAAACTGTTTTTT. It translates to CATGSGMDEKLFF.

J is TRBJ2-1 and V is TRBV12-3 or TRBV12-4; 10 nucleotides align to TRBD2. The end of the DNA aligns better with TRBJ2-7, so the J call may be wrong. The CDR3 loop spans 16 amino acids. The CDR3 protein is CASSRERGGSYNEQYF. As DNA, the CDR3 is TGTGCCAGCAGCCGGGAGCGGGGGGGCTCCTACAATGAGCAGTACTTC.

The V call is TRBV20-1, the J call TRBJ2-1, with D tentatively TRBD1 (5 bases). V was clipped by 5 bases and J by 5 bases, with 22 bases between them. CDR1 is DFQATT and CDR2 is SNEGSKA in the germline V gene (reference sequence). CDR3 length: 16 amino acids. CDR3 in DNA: TGCAGTGCTCTACGGCAGGGCGTTGTCGATCACAATGAGCAGTTCTTC. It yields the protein CSALRQGVVDHNEQFF.